This T cell receptor (beta chain) was captured in a study of T cell responses to AZD1222 COVID-19 vaccine (dated by TCRdb to the early 2020s). Regarding the complete study: TCR sequencing covered 230 or so trial participants: roughly 200 given two doses of AZD1222 and 26 given two doses of MenACWY control vaccine. Trial participants were enrolled by age into 18-55, 56-69 and 70-plus year subgroups, with roughly 160, 29 and 62 TCR-sequenced participants respectively.

This clone is regarded as medium-sized (0.01 to 0.1%). The specificity of this receptor is unknown. Base qualities are not provided; no much larger clone lies one nucleotide away. The CDR3 regions of human TCRbeta chains were subjected to immunosequencing. The original methods were these. TCRs in the repertoires were matched against a reference library of SARS-CoV-2-specific TCRs that had been generated with the MIRA antigen-specificity platform. Breadth was defined as the fraction of unique TCRs that were SARS-CoV-2-associated, and depth was defined as the fraction of total T cells that were SARS-CoV-2-associated. Using the MIRA data, each spike-specific TCR was mapped to the spike region that the TCR reacts to and placed in a CD4 or CD8 class. Log10-transformed breadth and depth values were compared by one-way ANOVA with Sidak's multiple comparisons tests. What TCRdb holds here is the immuneACCESS table cut down to in-frame rearrangements. Part of the clones is not present; checked against another copy, under half of the missing clones reflect an unresolved V gene, and the others are unexplained. V and J calls and clone size are those listed in that table; D and trimming were worked out from the DNA. This sample comprises around 110,000 clones, approximately 85% of them detected only once. Of the sample, 3% to 4% falls within the top ten clones.

The research as a whole found: CD4 TCRs associated with the vaccine covered the entire spike protein, and the dominant responses were in regions 160-218 and 743-854. Nearly half of unique spike-specific TCRs reportedly recognized epitopes outside regions mutated in the B.1.351 and B.1.1.7 variants. In the small 56-69-year group, the increase in depth fell short of significance, most likely because of low power. Conclusions about previously exposed vaccinees are limited because only a handful of AZD1222 recipients were SARS-CoV-2 seropositive at baseline. A significant rise in spike-specific TCR breadth and depth was observed after two AZD1222 doses relative to day 0 and relative to MenACWY recipients. Most participants were white British and females outnumbered males, and the authors suggested that clonal diversity may have been underestimated. Because no samples from the day 14 peak response were available, repertoires could be characterized only after the peak T cell response.

At the junction V is shortened by 1 base and J by 4 bases; bases outside the gene matches: 7. Per the germline V gene (reference sequence), LGHDT is the CDR1 and YNNKEL is the CDR2. From cysteine to phenylalanine, the CDR3 is 17 amino acids long. Only the CDR3 part of the read is kept: 51 bases, read in frame from the first base. The time point label here, explained by the study, means: baseline before first vaccination. The treatment or condition label corresponds to: meningococcal conjugate vaccine given as trial control. Vaccinee samples were obtained from the UK trials COV001 and COV002, which included a single-blind randomized controlled phase 2/3 trial of AZD1222 (ChAdOx1 nCoV-19) in healthy adults. For TCRbeta chain sequencing, PBMC samples from trial participants were taken at day 0 and at day 28 after the second dose.

The receptor was isolated from an adult in good health. Sample: peripheral blood, taken on day 0 of MenACWY control vaccination. The receptor chain draws on TRBV3-1 (or the pseudogene TRBV3-2) and TRBJ1-1; 12 bases in the middle match TRBD1. Read as DNA, the sequence is TGTGCCAGCAGCCAAGGGTGGGACAGGGGGCCGGGCACTGAAGCTTTCTTT. It specifies CASSQGWDRGPGTEAFF.